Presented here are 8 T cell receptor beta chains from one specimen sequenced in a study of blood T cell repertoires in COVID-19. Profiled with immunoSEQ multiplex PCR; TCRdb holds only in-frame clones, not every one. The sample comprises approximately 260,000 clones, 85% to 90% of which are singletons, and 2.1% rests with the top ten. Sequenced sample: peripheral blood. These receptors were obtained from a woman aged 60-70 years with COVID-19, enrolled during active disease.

The CDR3 DNA reads as TGTGCCAGCAGCCCAGGACAGGGTATGAATTCACCCCTCCACTTT. This translates into CASSPGQGMNSPLHF. This chain connects TRBV9 to TRBJ1-6, with 8 nucleotides matching TRBD1. Germline V lookup: CDR1 SGDLS, CDR2 YYNGEE. The CDR3 has 15 residues. With 4 bases clipped from V and 7 bases from J, the junction kept 7 bases outside the gene matches.

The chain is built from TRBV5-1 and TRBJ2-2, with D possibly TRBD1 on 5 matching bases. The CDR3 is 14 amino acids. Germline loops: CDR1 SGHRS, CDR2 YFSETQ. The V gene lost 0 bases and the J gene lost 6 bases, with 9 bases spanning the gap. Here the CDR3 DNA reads TGCGCCAGCAGCTTGGCCAGGGCGGCCGGGGAGCTGTTTTTT. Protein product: CASSLARAAGELFF.

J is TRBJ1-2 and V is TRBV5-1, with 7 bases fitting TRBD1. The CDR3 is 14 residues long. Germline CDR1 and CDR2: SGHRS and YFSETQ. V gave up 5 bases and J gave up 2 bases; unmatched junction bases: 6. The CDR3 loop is CASSPGQLNYGYTF. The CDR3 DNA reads TGCGCCAGCAGTCCGGGACAGCTGAACTATGGCTACACCTTC.

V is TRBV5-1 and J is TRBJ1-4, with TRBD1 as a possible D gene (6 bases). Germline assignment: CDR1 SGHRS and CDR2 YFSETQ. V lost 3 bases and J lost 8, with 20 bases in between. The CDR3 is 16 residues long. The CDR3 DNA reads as TGCGCCAGCAGCTCAGAAGGGGGAGCCGAAATCGAAAAACTGTTTTTT. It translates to CASSSEGGAEIEKLFF.

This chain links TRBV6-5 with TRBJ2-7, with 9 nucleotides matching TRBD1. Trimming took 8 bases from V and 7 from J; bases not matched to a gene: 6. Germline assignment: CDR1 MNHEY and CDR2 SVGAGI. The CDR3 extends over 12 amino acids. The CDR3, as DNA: TGTGCCAGCGGGGACAGGGAAAGGGAGCAGTACTTC. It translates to CASGDREREQYF.

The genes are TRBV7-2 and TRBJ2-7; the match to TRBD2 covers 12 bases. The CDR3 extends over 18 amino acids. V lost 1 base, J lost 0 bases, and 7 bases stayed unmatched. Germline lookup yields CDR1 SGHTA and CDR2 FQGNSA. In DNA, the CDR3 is TGTGCCAGCAGCTTAGTGAGGACTAGCGGGGCGAGCTCCTACGAGCAGTACTTC. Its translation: CASSLVRTSGASSYEQYF. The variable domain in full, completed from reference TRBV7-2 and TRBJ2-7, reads GAGVSQSPSNKVTEKGKDVELRCDPISGHTALYWYRQSLGQGLEFLIYFQGNSAPDKSGLPSDRFSAERTGGSVSTLTIQRTQQEDSAVYLCASSLVRTSGASSYEQYFGPGTRLTVT.

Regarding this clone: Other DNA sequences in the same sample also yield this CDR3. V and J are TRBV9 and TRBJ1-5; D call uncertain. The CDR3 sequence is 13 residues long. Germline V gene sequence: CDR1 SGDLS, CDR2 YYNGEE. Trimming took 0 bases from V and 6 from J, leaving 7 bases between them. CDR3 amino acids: CASSVGGFQPQHF. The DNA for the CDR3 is TGTGCCAGCAGCGTAGGCGGTTTTCAGCCCCAGCATTTT. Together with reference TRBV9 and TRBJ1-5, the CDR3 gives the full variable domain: DSGVTQTPKHLITATGQRVTLRCSPRSGDLSVYWYQQSLDQGLQFLIQYYNGEERAKGNILERFSAQQFPDLHSELNLSSLELGDSALYFCASSVGGFQPQHFGDGTRLSIL.

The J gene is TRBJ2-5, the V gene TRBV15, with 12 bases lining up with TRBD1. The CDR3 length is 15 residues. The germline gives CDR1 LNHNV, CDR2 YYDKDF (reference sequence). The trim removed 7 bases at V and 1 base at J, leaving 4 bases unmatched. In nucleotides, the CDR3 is TGTGCCACCACTAGGGACAGGGGGCCCCAAGAGACCCAGTACTTC. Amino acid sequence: CATTRDRGPQETQYF.